This T cell receptor (beta chain) derives from a study of T cell responses to AZD1222 COVID-19 vaccine. Measured with immunoSEQ multiplex PCR; TCRdb has only the in-frame clones, and not every one. This repertoire shows roughly 93,000 clones, about 86% found once; its top ten account for 5.5% to 7%. About this clone itself: The target antigen is unknown.

Findings of the study overall: Clonal diversity was possibly underestimated; the donors were predominantly white British and more often female. The breadth and depth of Spike-specific TCRs increased once two AZD1222 doses had been given.

The CDR3 totals 12 residues. Trimming shortened V by 4 bases and J by 5 bases, and 10 bases separated the two germline ends. The germline CDR1 and CDR2 sequences are GTSNPN and SVGIG (reference sequence). Sequencing used peripheral blood, obtained on day 0 of AZD1222 vaccination. The chain recombines TRBV30 with TRBJ2-3, with D possibly matching TRBD1 (5 bases). This TCR was recovered from an adult in good health. The CDR3 region has the DNA TGTGCCTGGAAACAGGCAGGAGATACGCAGTATTTT. Translation gives CAWKQAGDTQYF.